This entry is about one T cell receptor beta chain. What it recognizes is unknown. Data came from immunoSEQ multiplex PCR; TCRdb stores just in-frame clones and leaves some out. The sample lists around 20,000 clones, around 81% occurring once. V was pared by 3 bases and J by 3 bases, with 16 bases between. This CDR3 spans 16 amino acids. The germline V gene has CDR1 SEHNR and CDR2 FQNEAQ (reference sequence). This sample stems from a study of STAT5B mutations in CD4+ large granular lymphocyte leukemia. Whole-study results and caveats: Roughly a quarter of private leukemic clonotypes occurred rarely in other patients' non-leukemic repertoires. TRBV06-family usage was enriched in top patient clones (8/27) versus controls (2/35). CD4-sorted patient repertoires seemed more clonal than healthy CD4+ repertoires. The CD4+ versus CD8+ T-LGLL clonality difference may reflect limited sample size.

The chain is built from TRBV7-9 and TRBJ2-3; possibly TRBD2 for D (6 bases). This receptor was taken from a human donor in good health. Sequencing was done on a sample of CD4+ T cells from blood buffy coats. The CDR3: CASSFGDGSGTDTQYF. The CDR3 DNA is TGTGCCAGCAGCTTTGGGGACGGGAGTGGGACAGATACGCAGTATTTT.